What follows are 8 T cell receptor beta chains derived from one specimen sequenced in a study of identical twins. One entry per CDR3 protein results from TCRdb running MiXCR on the 5' RACE reads. This table holds 520,000 or so distinct CDR3 sequences, roughly a fifth found once. These records were also assigned to another study, of T cells expressing NK-cell markers.

Material for sequencing was CD4+ T cells sorted from blood. The receptors were gathered from a young woman in good health.

This clonotype was counted only a few times. The genes are TRBV7-9 and TRBJ1-4; 7 nucleotides match TRBD1. V was clipped by 8 bases and J by 5 bases; unmatched bases: 2. Germline CDR1 and CDR2: SEHNR and FQNEAQ (reference sequence). CDR3 length: 12 amino acids. CDR3 protein: CASGRGNEKLFF. The DNA of the CDR3 is TGTGCCAGCGGCAGGGGGAATGAAAAACTGTTTTTT.

In this sample, this clonotype turned up a few times. CDR3 loop: CASSPGLAGGHSYNEQFF. The CDR3 DNA follows: TGTGCCAGCTCACCGGGACTAGCGGGAGGCCACTCCTACAATGAGCAGTTCTTC. The V call is TRBV18, the J call TRBJ2-1; the match to TRBD2 covers 15 bases. Germline V lookup: CDR1 KGHSH, CDR2 LQKENI. V was pared by 3 bases and J by 0 bases, with 3 bases of the junction left unmatched. The CDR3 runs to 18 residues.

The chain links TRBV18 to TRBJ1-4, with TRBD1 matching 10 bases. Trimming cost V 3 bases and J 7 bases; bases outside gene matches: 5. This CDR3 is 15 amino acids long. Germline CDR1 is KGHSH and CDR2 is LQKENI. CDR3 loop: CASSPPGTGVEKLFF. Written as DNA, the CDR3 is TGTGCCAGCTCACCTCCCGGGACAGGGGTTGAAAAACTGTTTTTT.

The V call is TRBV5-6, the J call TRBJ2-7; tentative D call: TRBD1 (6 bases). The V gene lost 4 bases and the J gene lost 3 bases, with 14 bases spanning the gap. The CDR3 is 14 amino acids. CDR1 and CDR2 (germline): SGHDT, YYEEEE. The DNA for the CDR3 is TGTGCCAGCAGCCGCGGACAGAATTTCTACGAGCAGTACTTC. Translating it yields CASSRGQNFYEQYF.

V is TRBV9 and J is TRBJ2-7; D call uncertain. Germline V gives CDR1 SGDLS, CDR2 YYNGEE. Trimming shortened V by 4 bases and J by 0 bases, and 11 bases separated the two germline ends. This CDR3 region has 14 residues. The CDR3 nucleotides read TGTGCCAGCAGCACCCACCCGGACTCCTACGAGCAGTACTTC. Residues: CASSTHPDSYEQYF.

The table lists this clonotype with a few counts. The chain employs TRBV12-3 or TRBV12-4 and TRBJ2-1; D uncertain. CDR3 length: 16 residues. The germline V and J ends were trimmed by 1 base and 0 bases, with 10 bases remaining between them. CDR3 in DNA: TGTGCCAGCAGTTTAGTCGCTAGGGCCTCCTACAATGAGCAGTTCTTC. Its translation is CASSLVARASYNEQFF.

This clonotype was seen only a few times. The rearrangement links TRBV20-1 to TRBJ2-7, with D perhaps TRBD2 (6 bases). V lost 0 bases, J lost 2 bases, and 11 bases lay in between. The CDR3 is 14 amino acids. The germline V gene has CDR1 DFQATT and CDR2 SNEGSKA (reference sequence). CDR3 in amino acids: CSARDRGKPYEQYF. The CDR3 coding sequence is TGCAGTGCTAGAGATCGGGGGAAACCCTACGAGCAGTACTTC.

In this sample, this clonotype turned up a few times. The chain couples TRBV7-2 to TRBJ1-2, with D hard to call. V was clipped by 2 bases and J by 1 base, with 8 bases between them. CDR3 length: 14 amino acids. Germline-derived CDR1 and CDR2 are SGHTA and FQGNSA. CDR3 region: CASSLTTSNYGYTF. The CDR3 DNA reads as TGTGCCAGCAGCTTAACTACGAGTAACTATGGCTACACCTTC.